A single T cell receptor beta chain is shown here with its context. The data originate from a study of OX40 agonist ivuxolimab in advanced cancers. About the research overall: Dosing consisted of intravenous ivuxolimab at 0.01 to 10 mg/kg every 2 weeks. The dose-escalation group included hepatocellular carcinoma, melanoma, renal cell carcinoma and head and neck cancer.

Assay: immunoSEQ multiplex PCR; the TCRdb copy retains only in-frame clones and omits some. The table has some 86,000 clones, about 92% seen once. CDR3 length: 12 amino acids. V was pared by 10 bases and J by 4 bases, with 13 bases between. The V gene's germline CDR1 is MDHEN and CDR2 SYDVKM. Sampled blood was obtained at baseline, cycle 4 day 1, and cycle 7 day 1. The starting material was CD4+ or CD8+ T cells sorted from blood, obtained in a trial of the OX40 agonist ivuxolimab. The clonotype was recovered from an adult with an advanced solid tumor such as melanoma, head and neck, liver or kidney cancer. The chain is built from TRBV28 and TRBJ1-2; D perhaps matches TRBD1 (5 bases). The CDR3 reads CAIQTGGYGYTF. The CDR3 nucleotides read TGTGCCATTCAAACCGGGGGCTATGGCTACACCTTC.